This paragraph covers one TCR beta chain sequence. These data originate in a study of blood T cell repertoires in COVID-19. Study details: Sources were T cells, B-cell-depleted T cells, or PBMCs; the material itself was cDNA or gDNA.

The germline V gene has CDR1 MNHEY and CDR2 SVGAGI. The CDR3 spans 13 residues. V lost 6 bases and J lost 4, with 10 bases in between. Measured with immunoSEQ multiplex PCR; TCRdb has only the in-frame clones, and not every one. In the table there are tens of thousands of clones, approximately 89% of which are singletons. The sequencing input was peripheral blood. The chain uses TRBV6-5 and TRBJ1-5; unclear D gene. This clonotype originated in a man aged 55 to 70 with acute or convalescent COVID-19. The CDR3 nucleotides are TGTGCCAGCAGATTTACAGTTAATCAGCCCCAGCATTTT. Encoded protein: CASRFTVNQPQHF.